This passage covers 30 T cell receptor beta chains from one sample sequenced in a study of early T cells in non-severe SARS-CoV-2 infection. MiXCR, run by TCRdb on the 5' RACE reads, gives a single entry per CDR3 protein. Seen here are 70,000 to 85,000 distinct CDR3 sequences, roughly 5.3% observed once, and the top ten hold about 7%. This specimen consisted of whole blood, obtained at baseline. The receptors originated from an adult who was a healthcare worker with PCR-confirmed SARS-CoV-2 infection or an uninfected control (not recorded which).

Only a few counts were recorded for this clonotype. The chain joins TRBV5-1 to TRBJ2-7; 14 bases align to TRBD2. Germline values: CDR1 SGHRS, CDR2 YFSETQ. V shed 4 bases, J shed 5 bases, and the junction held 5 bases outside the gene matches. This CDR3 region has 15 residues. The DNA for the CDR3 is TGCGCCAGCAGCACCGGACTAGCGGGAGGCCACGAGCAGTACTTC. As protein: CASSTGLAGGHEQYF.

This clonotype was seen repeatedly, ten times or more. V usage is TRBV29-1 and J usage is TRBJ1-1; D remains unclear. The V and J ends lost 4 bases and 5 bases respectively, with 8 bases between them. The CDR3 is 11 amino acids. Germline assignment: CDR1 SQVTM and CDR2 ANQGSEA. The CDR3 coding sequence is TGCAGCGTTGTTAAGGAGACTGAAGCTTTCTTT. It encodes CSVVKETEAFF.

The table lists this clonotype with many counts. This chain uses TRBV6-2 or TRBV6-3 with TRBJ2-3, with D uncertain. The V gene lost 2 bases and the J gene lost 2 bases, with 8 bases spanning the gap. This CDR3 is built from 14 residues. Germline V lookup: CDR1 MNHEY, CDR2 SVGEGT. CDR3 sequence (DNA): TGTGCCAGCAGTTACGGGGTAGCCACAGATACGCAGTATTTT. It is translated as CASSYGVATDTQYF.

V is TRBV7-9 and J is TRBJ2-7; 12 nucleotides agree with TRBD1. This CDR3 is built from 15 residues. The ends lost 6 bases at V and 5 bases at J; junction bases unmatched: 8. In germline, CDR1 is SEHNR, CDR2 FQNEAQ (reference sequence). The CDR3 is CASSTGTGGLNEQYF. The DNA for the CDR3 is TGTGCCAGCAGTACCGGGACAGGGGGCTTGAACGAGCAGTACTTC.

This clonotype occurred many times. The chain uses TRBV2 and TRBJ1-4; D unclear. Germline loops: CDR1 SNHLY, CDR2 FYNNEI. The V gene lost 6 bases and the J gene lost 9 bases, with 8 bases spanning the gap. The CDR3 contains 11 residues. The CDR3 is CASRGPKKLFF. CDR3 nucleotide sequence: TGTGCCAGCAGGGGTCCGAAAAAACTGTTTTTT.

At least ten counts were recorded for this clonotype. The rearrangement joins TRBV27 to TRBJ2-3; D unclear. The germline V gene has CDR1 MNHEY and CDR2 SMNVEV (reference sequence). Trimming removed 5 bases from V and 2 bases from J, with 14 bases in between. The CDR3 loop spans 15 amino acids. The DNA of the CDR3 is TGTGCCAGCAGTCTCGACGGGCAGGCCACAGATACGCAGTATTTT. It encodes CASSLDGQATDTQYF.

This clonotype appeared a few times. This sequence joins TRBV10-3 and TRBJ1-6; 10 positions match TRBD1. Germline assignment: CDR1 ENHRY and CDR2 SYGVKD. The CDR3 has 15 residues. Germline trimming cut 2 bases from V and 10 bases from J; bases unmatched to any gene: 5. The CDR3 coding sequence is TGTGCCATCAGTGAGCCCGGGACAGGGGAATCACCCCTCCACTTT. It is translated as CAISEPGTGESPLHF.

This clonotype was found many times. This rearrangement joins TRBV7-7 to TRBJ2-7, with D perhaps TRBD2 (6 bases). The germline V and J ends were trimmed by 2 bases and 4 bases, with 9 bases remaining between them. There are 13 residues in the CDR3. CDR1 and CDR2 from the germline V gene are SSHAT and FNYEAQ (reference sequence). The CDR3 spells CASSLFGGYEQYF. The CDR3 region has the DNA TGTGCCAGCAGCTTATTTGGGGGGTACGAGCAGTACTTC.

In this sample, this clonotype turned up many times. This chain connects TRBV30 to TRBJ2-1; D not resolved. From germline, CDR1 is GTSNPN and CDR2 SVGIG (reference sequence). Trimming removed 4 bases from V and 4 bases from J, with 11 bases in between. This CDR3 comprises 13 residues. The CDR3 is CAWTPSPYNEQFF. The CDR3 region has the DNA TGTGCCTGGACCCCGTCTCCTTACAATGAGCAGTTCTTC. Looking up the rest from reference TRBV30 and TRBJ2-1 gives the full variable domain: SQTIHQWPATLVQPVGSPLSLECTVEGTSNPNLYWYRQAAGRGLQLLFYSVGIGQISSEVPQNLSASRPQDRQFILSSKKLLLSDSGFYLCAWTPSPYNEQFFGPGTRLTVL.

V usage is TRBV6-5 and J usage is TRBJ2-3; D gene uncertain. The CDR3 loop spans 14 amino acids. V lost 6 bases to trimming and J lost 5 bases, with 15 bases between them. The V gene's germline CDR1 is MNHEY and CDR2 SVGAGI. This CDR3 is CASRKGISIDTQYF. CDR3 coding DNA: TGTGCCAGCAGGAAGGGCATTTCAATAGATACGCAGTATTTT.

There are a few counts of this clonotype. This chain uses TRBV5-1 with TRBJ1-2; D is perhaps TRBD1 (5 bases). Deletions cut 0 bases from V and 5 bases from J, with 8 bases between. Germline V lookup: CDR1 SGHRS, CDR2 YFSETQ. CDR3 length: 13 residues. The CDR3 nucleotides read TGCGCCAGCAGCTTGGGCGACAGATATGGCTACACCTTC. This codes for CASSLGDRYGYTF.

This clonotype was detected a few times. V and J are TRBV19 and TRBJ2-1; 9 nucleotides agree with TRBD2. The CDR3 loop spans 15 amino acids. Germline trimming cut 5 bases from V and 8 bases from J; bases unmatched to any gene: 10. CDR1 is LNHDA, CDR2 SQIVND, per germline (reference sequence). The CDR3, as DNA: TGTGCCAGTAGTGGGGGTAGCGGGAGTTTCTATGAGCAGTTCTTC. Residues: CASSGGSGSFYEQFF.

This clonotype appeared many times. The chain joins TRBV5-1 to TRBJ2-2, with 7 bases fitting TRBD1. The germline gives CDR1 SGHRS, CDR2 YFSETQ. The CDR3 sequence is 15 residues long. V lost 2 bases to trimming and J lost 2 bases; unmatched junction nucleotides: 3. In DNA form, the CDR3 reads TGCGCCAGCAGCTTTGGACAGGTTAACACCGGGGAGCTGTTTTTT. Translated, it gives CASSFGQVNTGELFF.

Many counts were recorded for this clonotype. The V and J genes are TRBV19 and TRBJ1-4; TRBD1 matches at 7 bases. CDR3 size: 16 residues. Germline V gene data show CDR1 as LNHDA and CDR2 as SQIVND (reference sequence). Losses at the gene ends were 3 bases for V and 6 bases for J; bases not matched to a gene: 10. CDR3 nucleotides: TGTGCCAGTAGTATTTACGGGGGACAGAGCCATGAAAAACTGTTTTTT. Protein product: CASSIYGGQSHEKLFF.

This clonotype has just a few counts. CDR3 DNA sequence: TGTGCCTGGAGTGTCCCGGACAAGAACACTGAAGCTTTCTTT. It translates to CAWSVPDKNTEAFF. The J gene is TRBJ1-1, the V gene TRBV30; perhaps TRBD1 as D (5 bases). Germline CDR1 is GTSNPN and CDR2 is SVGIG (reference sequence). The CDR3 covers 14 residues. The V end lost 0 bases, the J end lost 1 base, and 9 bases lay between the germline ends.

The sample holds many counts of this clonotype. V and J are TRBV20-1 and TRBJ2-7, with D perhaps TRBD1 (6 bases). V dropped 5 bases and J dropped 2 bases, with 16 bases sitting between them. In germline, CDR1 is DFQATT, CDR2 SNEGSKA (reference sequence). This CDR3 is built from 14 residues. CDR3 sequence reads: CSAQQGWGPYEQYF. The CDR3 nucleotides are TGCAGTGCTCAACAGGGATGGGGGCCCTACGAGCAGTACTTC.

The genes are TRBV7-9 and TRBJ2-7; TRBD2 matches 9 bases. V was clipped by 5 bases and J by 5 bases; unmatched bases: 13. Germline V gene lookup returns CDR1 SEHNR and CDR2 FQNEAQ (reference sequence). The length of the CDR3 is 16 residues. DNA of the CDR3: TGTGCCAGCAGCCCACCAAGGGCTAGCGGGAACAACGAGCAGTACTTC. It translates to CASSPPRASGNNEQYF.

This clonotype showed up many times. This chain connects TRBV20-1 to TRBJ2-3, with D perhaps TRBD1 (6 bases). The V gene lost 0 bases and the J gene lost 8 bases, with 21 bases spanning the gap. Germline assignment: CDR1 DFQATT and CDR2 SNEGSKA (reference sequence). This CDR3 has 16 residues. The CDR3 DNA follows: TGCAGTGCTAGAGACCCCAGGGGTCCCCCGCAGGGTACGCAGTATTTT. Protein: CSARDPRGPPQGTQYF.

This clonotype was seen a handful of times. This chain links TRBV14 with TRBJ2-5; no definite D call. There are 12 residues in the CDR3. Germline lookup yields CDR1 SGHDN and CDR2 FVKESK. V gave up 3 bases and J gave up 4 bases, with 6 bases separating them. CDR3 protein: CASSHVPETQYF. In DNA form, the CDR3 reads TGTGCCAGCAGCCATGTCCCAGAGACCCAGTACTTC.

This clonotype was recorded many times. DNA for the CDR3: TGCGCCAGCAGCCAAGGAGTGGCAGATACGCAGTATTTT. Translation: CASSQGVADTQYF. The chain employs TRBV4-1 and TRBJ2-3; no firm D call. Germline loops: CDR1 MGHRA, CDR2 YSYEKL. This CDR3 contains 13 residues. V dropped 1 base and J dropped 4 bases, with 6 bases sitting between them.

This clonotype was seen ten or more times. V usage is TRBV20-1 and J usage is TRBJ2-7, with 10 bases aligning to TRBD2. Germline trimming cut 6 bases from V and 6 bases from J; bases unmatched to any gene: 17. The CDR3 loop spans 16 amino acids. Germline CDR1 reads DFQATT; CDR2 reads SNEGSKA (reference sequence). CDR3 in amino acids: CSATHPAGGPYAEQYF. CDR3 coding DNA: TGCAGTGCCACCCACCCAGCGGGAGGGCCATATGCCGAGCAGTACTTC.

The DNA for the CDR3 is TGCAGCGTTGGGAAAGGCCCCAACACCGGGGAGCTGTTTTTT. It translates to CSVGKGPNTGELFF. The J gene is TRBJ2-2, the V gene TRBV29-1, with D unclear. CDR1 and CDR2 from the germline V gene are SQVTM and ANQGSEA. This CDR3 region has 14 residues. V lost 4 bases and J 2 bases, leaving 11 bases between the germline ends.

This clonotype was seen only a few times. Here the CDR3 reads CASSLELAHEQFF. The DNA of the CDR3 is TGTGCCAGCAGCTTAGAACTGGCCCATGAGCAGTTCTTC. V is TRBV7-8 and J is TRBJ2-1; D remains unclear. Trimming took 1 base from V and 8 from J, leaving 9 bases between them. Germline V gene data show CDR1 as SGHVS and CDR2 as FQNEAQ. This CDR3 is built from 13 residues.

The chain carries TRBV7-9 and TRBJ2-1; D might be TRBD2 (5 bases). The CDR3 runs to 14 residues. CDR1 SEHNR and CDR2 FQNEAQ come from the germline V gene (reference sequence). Trimming pared 4 bases from V and 5 bases from J, leaving 12 bases between. CDR3 nucleotides: TGTGCCAGCAGCTCCGGGCGGGCCGACAATGAGCAGTTCTTC. This translates into CASSSGRADNEQFF.

There are many counts of this clonotype. The chain links TRBV20-1 to TRBJ2-1; tentative D call: TRBD2 (7 bases). This CDR3 region has 16 residues. The germline V and J ends were trimmed by 6 bases and 6 bases, with 24 bases remaining between them. Looked up from germline, CDR1 is DFQATT and CDR2 is SNEGSKA (reference sequence). CDR3 DNA: TGCAGTGCCTCAGAAACAGGGCGGGGGCTTCGCAATGAGCAGTTCTTC. It is translated as CSASETGRGLRNEQFF.

This clonotype appeared a few times. V is TRBV7-8 and J is TRBJ1-1; TRBD1 is a possible D gene (6 bases). CDR1 is SGHVS, CDR2 FQNEAQ, per germline. The CDR3 is 15 residues long. Trimming cost V 5 bases and J 2 bases, with 15 bases left between them. The CDR3 spells CASSKWRTANTEAFF. CDR3 coding DNA: TGTGCCAGCAGCAAGTGGAGGACAGCTAACACTGAAGCTTTCTTT.

This clonotype was seen ten or more times. V gene TRBV12-5 combines with J gene TRBJ2-1; D is perhaps TRBD2 (6 bases). The CDR3 runs to 14 residues. V shed 5 bases and J shed 8 bases, with 16 bases lying between them. Per germline, CDR1 LGHNT and CDR2 FRNRAP. The CDR3 loop is CASGPPDGGDEQFF. CDR3 bases: TGTGCTAGTGGTCCACCAGATGGCGGGGATGAGCAGTTCTTC.

This clonotype came up many times. The rearrangement uses TRBV20-1 and TRBJ1-2, with 7 bases lining up with TRBD1. The germline CDR1 and CDR2 sequences are DFQATT and SNEGSKA (reference sequence). After removal of 6 bases from V and 4 bases from J, the junction contained 14 bases not matched to a gene. This CDR3 is 15 amino acids long. The CDR3 spells CSATGATGNPYGYTF. For the CDR3, the DNA is TGCAGTGCCACCGGGGCGACAGGGAACCCCTATGGCTACACCTTC.

This clonotype was seen a handful of times. The chain uses TRBV28 and TRBJ2-3; D call uncertain. Germline assignment: CDR1 MDHEN and CDR2 SYDVKM. V lost 3 bases, J lost 5 bases, and 12 bases lay in between. The CDR3 has 14 amino acids. The CDR3 nucleotides are TGTGCCAGCAGTTTTCTCCAGTTTCGAGATACGCAGTATTTT. Protein: CASSFLQFRDTQYF.

There are many counts of this clonotype. The chain is built from TRBV12-5 and TRBJ2-7; the D gene is possibly TRBD2 (5 bases). V dropped 8 bases and J dropped 4 bases, with 6 bases sitting between them. This CDR3 is built from 10 residues. Germline CDR1 reads LGHNT; CDR2 reads FRNRAP. CDR3 sequence reads: CASRGYEQYF. The CDR3 DNA is TGTGCTAGTCGAGGGTACGAGCAGTACTTC.